This record covers a single T cell receptor beta chain. TCRdb used MiXCR to reprocess the RT-PCR reads, holding one entry per CDR3 protein. Among about 680,000 distinct CDR3 sequences listed, 12% to 15% were seen once. Trimming took off 4 bases at V and 2 bases at J, with 9 bases between the two ends. The germline gives CDR1 SNHLY, CDR2 FYNNEI. The CDR3 loop spans 14 amino acids. Sequencing was done on a sample of memory CD4+ T cells from blood. The chain carries TRBV2 and TRBJ1-5; D unclear. The sequence came from a female donor in good health, serving as a healthy control. The CDR3 sequence is CASSGGFGNQPQHF. CDR3 nucleotide sequence: TGTGCCAGCAGTGGAGGATTCGGCAATCAGCCCCAGCATTTT.